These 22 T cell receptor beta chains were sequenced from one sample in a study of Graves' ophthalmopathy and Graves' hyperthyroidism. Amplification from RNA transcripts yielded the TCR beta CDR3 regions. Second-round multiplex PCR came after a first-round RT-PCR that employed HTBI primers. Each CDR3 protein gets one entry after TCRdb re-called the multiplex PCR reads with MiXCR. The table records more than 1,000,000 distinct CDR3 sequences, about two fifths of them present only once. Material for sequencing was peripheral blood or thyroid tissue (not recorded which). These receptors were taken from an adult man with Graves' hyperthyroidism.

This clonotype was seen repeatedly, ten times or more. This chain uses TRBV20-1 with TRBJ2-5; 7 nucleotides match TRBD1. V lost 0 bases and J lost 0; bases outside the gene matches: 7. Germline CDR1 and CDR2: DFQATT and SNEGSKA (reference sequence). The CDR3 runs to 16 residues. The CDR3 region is CSARDPGQPNQETQYF. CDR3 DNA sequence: TGCAGTGCTAGAGATCCGGGACAGCCAAACCAAGAGACCCAGTACTTC.

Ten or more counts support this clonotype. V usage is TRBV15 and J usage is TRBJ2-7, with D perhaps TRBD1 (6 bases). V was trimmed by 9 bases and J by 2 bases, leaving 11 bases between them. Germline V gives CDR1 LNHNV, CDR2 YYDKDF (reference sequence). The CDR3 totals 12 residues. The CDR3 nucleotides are TGTGCCACGCGACAGGATGCCTACGAGCAGTACTTC. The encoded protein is CATRQDAYEQYF.

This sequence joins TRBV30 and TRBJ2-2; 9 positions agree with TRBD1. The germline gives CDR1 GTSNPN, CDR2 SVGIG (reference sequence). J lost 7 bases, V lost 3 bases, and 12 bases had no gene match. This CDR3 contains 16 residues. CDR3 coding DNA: TGTGCCTGGAGCCCGCCGCGGACAGGGGTAGGCGGGGAGCTGTTTTTT. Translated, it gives CAWSPPRTGVGGELFF.

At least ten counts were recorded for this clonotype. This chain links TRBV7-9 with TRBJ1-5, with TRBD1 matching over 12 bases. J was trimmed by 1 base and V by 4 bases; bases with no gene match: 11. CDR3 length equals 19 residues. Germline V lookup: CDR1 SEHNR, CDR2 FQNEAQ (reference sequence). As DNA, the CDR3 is TGTGCCAGCAGCTCAACAACCGGGACAGGGGGCGGGAGCAATCAGCCCCAGCATTTT. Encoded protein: CASSSTTGTGGGSNQPQHF.

CDR3 sequence (DNA): TGCAGCGTTGACAAGGGCATCGGCTACACCTTC. This gives the protein CSVDKGIGYTF. The chain carries TRBV29-1 and TRBJ1-2; no firm D call. Germline assignment: CDR1 SQVTM and CDR2 ANQGSEA. The CDR3 consists of 11 residues. Trimming removed 3 bases at V and 8 bases at J, with 10 bases between.

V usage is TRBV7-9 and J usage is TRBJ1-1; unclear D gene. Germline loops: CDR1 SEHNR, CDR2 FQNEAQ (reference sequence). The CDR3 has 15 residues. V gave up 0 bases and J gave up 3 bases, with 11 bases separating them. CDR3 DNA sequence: TGTGCCAGCAGCTTAGCGGCGGGGTCGGACACTGAAGCTTTCTTT. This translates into CASSLAAGSDTEAFF.

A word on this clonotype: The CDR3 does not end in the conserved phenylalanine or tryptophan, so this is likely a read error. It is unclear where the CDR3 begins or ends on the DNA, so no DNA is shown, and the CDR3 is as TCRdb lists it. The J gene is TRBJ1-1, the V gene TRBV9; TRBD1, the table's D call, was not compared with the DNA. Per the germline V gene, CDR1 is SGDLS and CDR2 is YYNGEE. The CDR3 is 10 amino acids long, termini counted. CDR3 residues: CASSNDRGPI.

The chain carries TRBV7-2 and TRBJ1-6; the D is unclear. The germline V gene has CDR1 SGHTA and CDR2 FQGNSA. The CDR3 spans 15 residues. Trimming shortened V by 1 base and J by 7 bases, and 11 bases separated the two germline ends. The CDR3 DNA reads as TGTGCCAGCAGCTTAGATGGAATAGGGAATTCACCCCTCCACTTT. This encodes CASSLDGIGNSPLHF.

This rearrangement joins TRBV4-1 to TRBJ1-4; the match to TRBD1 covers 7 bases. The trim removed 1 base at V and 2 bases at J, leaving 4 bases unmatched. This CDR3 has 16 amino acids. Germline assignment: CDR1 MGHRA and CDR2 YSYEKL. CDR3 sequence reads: CASSQAPGQTNEKLFF. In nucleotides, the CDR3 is TGCGCCAGCAGCCAAGCTCCGGGACAGACTAATGAAAAACTGTTTTTT.

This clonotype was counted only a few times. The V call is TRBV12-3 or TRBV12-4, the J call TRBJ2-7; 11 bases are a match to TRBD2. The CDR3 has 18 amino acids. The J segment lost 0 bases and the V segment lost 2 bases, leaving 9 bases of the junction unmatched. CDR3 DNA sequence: TGTGCCAGCAGTTTAAGACGTCTAGCGGGAGGCCACTCCTACGAGCAGTACTTC. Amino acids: CASSLRRLAGGHSYEQYF.

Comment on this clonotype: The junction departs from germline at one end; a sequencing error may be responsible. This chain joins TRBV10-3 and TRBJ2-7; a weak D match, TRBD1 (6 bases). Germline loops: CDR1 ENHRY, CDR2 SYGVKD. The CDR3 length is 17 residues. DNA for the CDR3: TGTGCCAGCAGTTGCCGCTTGGACAGATCCTCCTCCTACGAGCAGTACTTC. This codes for CASSCRLDRSSSYEQYF.

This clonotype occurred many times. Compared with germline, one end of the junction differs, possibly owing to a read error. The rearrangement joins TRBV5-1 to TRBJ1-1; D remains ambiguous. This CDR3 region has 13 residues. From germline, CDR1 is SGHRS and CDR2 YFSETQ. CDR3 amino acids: CASSQRENTEAFF. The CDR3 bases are TGTGCCAGCAGCCAACGGGAGAACACTGAAGCTTTCTTT.

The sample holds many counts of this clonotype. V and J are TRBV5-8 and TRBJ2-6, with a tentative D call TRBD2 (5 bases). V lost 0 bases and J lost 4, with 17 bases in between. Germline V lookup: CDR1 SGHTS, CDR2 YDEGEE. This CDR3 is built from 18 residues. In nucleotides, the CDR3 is TGTGCCAGCAGCTTGGCTGTTTCGGGAAGATCGGGGGCCAACGTCCTGACTTTC. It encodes CASSLAVSGRSGANVLTF.

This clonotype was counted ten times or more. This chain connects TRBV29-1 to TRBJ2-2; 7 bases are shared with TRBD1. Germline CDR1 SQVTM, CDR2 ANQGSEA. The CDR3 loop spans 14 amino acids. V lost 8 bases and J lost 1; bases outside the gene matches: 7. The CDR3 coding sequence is TGCAGCTGTATGGGACAGAAGAACACCGGGGAGCTGTTTTTT. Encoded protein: CSCMGQKNTGELFF.

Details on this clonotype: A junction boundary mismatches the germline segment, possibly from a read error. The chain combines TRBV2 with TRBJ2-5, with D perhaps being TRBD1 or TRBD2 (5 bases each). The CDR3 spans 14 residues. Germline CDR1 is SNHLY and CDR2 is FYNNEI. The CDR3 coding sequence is TGTGCCAGCAGCCCCCGGGGCCTGGGTGAGACCCTGTACTTC. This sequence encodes CASSPRGLGETLYF.

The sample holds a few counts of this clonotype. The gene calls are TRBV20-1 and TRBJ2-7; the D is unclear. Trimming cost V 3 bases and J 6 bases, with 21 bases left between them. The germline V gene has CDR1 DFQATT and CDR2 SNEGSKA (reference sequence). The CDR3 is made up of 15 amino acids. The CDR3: CSASGVVYDSIEQYF. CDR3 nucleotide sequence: TGCAGTGCTAGTGGTGTCGTCTACGATTCTATCGAGCAGTACTTC.

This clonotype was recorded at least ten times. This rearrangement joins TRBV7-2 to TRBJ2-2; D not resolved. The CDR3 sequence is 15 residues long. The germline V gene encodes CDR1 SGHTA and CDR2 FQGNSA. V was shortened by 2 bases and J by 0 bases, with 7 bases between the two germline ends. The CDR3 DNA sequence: TGTGCCAGCAGCTTAATGCAGGCGAACACCGGGGAGCTGTTTTTT. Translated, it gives CASSLMQANTGELFF. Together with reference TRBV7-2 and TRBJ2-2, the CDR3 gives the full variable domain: GAGVSQSPSNKVTEKGKDVELRCDPISGHTALYWYRQSLGQGLEFLIYFQGNSAPDKSGLPSDRFSAERTGGSVSTLTIQRTQQEDSAVYLCASSLMQANTGELFFGEGSRLTVL.

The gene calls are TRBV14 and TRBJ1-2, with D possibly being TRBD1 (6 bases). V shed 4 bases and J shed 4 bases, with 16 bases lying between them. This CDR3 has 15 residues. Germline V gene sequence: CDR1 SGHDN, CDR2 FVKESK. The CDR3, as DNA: TGTGCCAGCAGCCCCGCGGGGGCGATCGGCTATGGCTACACCTTC. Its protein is CASSPAGAIGYGYTF.

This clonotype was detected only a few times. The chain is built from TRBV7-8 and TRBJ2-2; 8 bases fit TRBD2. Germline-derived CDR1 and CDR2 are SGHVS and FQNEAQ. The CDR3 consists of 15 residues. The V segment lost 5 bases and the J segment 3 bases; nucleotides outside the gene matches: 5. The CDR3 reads CASSPGGRDTGELFF. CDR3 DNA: TGTGCCAGCAGCCCGGGAGGGCGGGACACCGGGGAGCTGTTTTTT.

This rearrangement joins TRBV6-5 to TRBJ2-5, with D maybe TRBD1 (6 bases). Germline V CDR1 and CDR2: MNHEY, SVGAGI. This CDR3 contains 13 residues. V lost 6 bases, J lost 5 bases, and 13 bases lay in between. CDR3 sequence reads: CASRATGWETQYF. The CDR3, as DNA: TGTGCCAGCAGGGCTACAGGGTGGGAGACCCAGTACTTC.

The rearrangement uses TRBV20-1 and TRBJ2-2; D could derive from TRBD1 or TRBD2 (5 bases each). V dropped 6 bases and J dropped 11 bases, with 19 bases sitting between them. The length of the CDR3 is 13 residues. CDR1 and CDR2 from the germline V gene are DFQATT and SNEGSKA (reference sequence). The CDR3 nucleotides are TGCAGTGCGCCGGGGCAGACGTCCTACGAGCTGTTTTTT. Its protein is CSAPGQTSYELFF.

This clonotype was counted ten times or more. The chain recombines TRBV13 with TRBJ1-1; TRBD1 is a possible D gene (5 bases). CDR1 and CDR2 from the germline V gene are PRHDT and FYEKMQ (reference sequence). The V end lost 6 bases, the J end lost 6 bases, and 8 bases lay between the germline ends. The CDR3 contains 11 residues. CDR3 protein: CASRLGAEAFF. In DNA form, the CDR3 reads TGTGCCAGCAGGCTGGGGGCTGAAGCTTTCTTT.